The entry below describes one T cell receptor beta chain. The CDR3 runs to 13 residues. V lost 3 bases, J lost 7 bases, and 10 bases lay in between. The sample belongs to a study of blood T cell repertoires in COVID-19. In the authors' workflow: Using reference gene primer amplification, nucleated cell counts were estimated. Clones were sequenced by immunoSEQ multiplex PCR, and TCRdb holds only the in-frame ones, with some missing. V and J calls and clone size are those listed in that table; D and trimming were worked out from the DNA. Among about 150,000 clones listed, around 82% were seen once. Sequenced: peripheral blood. The chain recombines TRBV12-3 or TRBV12-4 with TRBJ1-5, with D tentatively TRBD1 (5 bases). This clonotype was obtained from a man at least 80 years old with COVID-19, enrolled during active disease. The CDR3 loop reads CASSFREGQPQHF. CDR3 nucleotide sequence: TGTGCCAGCAGTTTCAGGGAAGGGCAGCCCCAGCATTTT.